This T cell receptor (beta chain) was observed in a study of cytomegalovirus exposure and HLA in healthy donors. Study at large: A later analysis reported the same platform for the approximately 110 validation repertoires and the roughly 650 first-cohort repertoires.

These donors were members of the roughly 130-subject validation cohort, a group separate from the roughly 670-subject first cohort. The table came from immunoSEQ multiplex PCR; TCRdb's copy has only in-frame clones and leaves some out. The sample carries over 100,000 clones, approximately 91% recorded once. Study conclusions and caveats: A classifier reportedly called cytomegalovirus status with high sensitivity and specificity. A list of approximately 150 TCR beta chains associated with cytomegalovirus was given.

The CDR3 spans 15 residues. CDR1 MNHNS and CDR2 SASEGT come from the germline V gene. The V end was cut by 2 bases, the J end by 6 bases, with 11 bases between. Worth noting for this clone: Antigen unknown.

The chain combines TRBV6-1 with TRBJ1-6; D unresolved. The source of this sequence is a woman in her late teens or twenties in good health and CMV-seronegative. The specimen was PBMCs. CDR3 amino acids: CASSEWRQANSPLHF. The CDR3 DNA reads as TGTGCCAGCAGTGAATGGCGCCAGGCTAATTCACCCCTCCACTTT.